This T cell receptor (beta chain) is drawn from a study of PD-1 blockade in classical Hodgkin lymphoma. Findings and limits, study-wide: A significant rise in TCR diversity was seen by C4D1 for CD4+ cells but not for CD8+ cells.

Germline loops: CDR1 MGHRA, CDR2 YSYEKL. The germline V and J ends were trimmed by 2 bases and 2 bases, with 10 bases remaining between them. The CDR3 contains 14 residues. Assay: immunoSEQ multiplex PCR; the TCRdb copy retains only in-frame clones and omits some. The repertoire holds about 24,000 clones, with around 80% as singletons. The table lists this clone with a count of one. What it recognizes is unknown. Time point denoted: cycle 4 day 1 (C4D1), after about 6 weeks of nivolumab. Every patient was affected by relapse after autologous stem cell transplantation, while exposure to brentuximab vedotin was not uniform. Best response was recorded as complete response, partial response or progressive disease.

This chain uses TRBV4-1 with TRBJ2-7, with D tentatively TRBD1 or TRBD2 (5 bases each). This clonotype originated in a human donor with classical Hodgkin lymphoma. The input for sequencing was peripheral blood mononuclear cells (PBMCs), taken before the fourth cycle of nivolumab. CDR3 in amino acids: CASSQRDGPYEQYF. The DNA for the CDR3 is TGCGCCAGCAGCCAACGGGACGGACCCTACGAGCAGTACTTC.